This TCR beta chain appears in the sequencing data of a study of prognosis after radiotherapy for stage I lung cancer. For the study at large: More than ten patients had adenocarcinoma tumors, while squamous cell carcinoma tumors were found in several. Whole-study findings and limits: A determination of whether the expanded TCR clones were tumor-specific was not made.

This clonotype was counted many times. The antigen is unknown. Two separate time points each saw a draw of 5 to 6.5 milliliters of peripheral blood. Multiplex PCR in two rounds served to amplify TCR beta CDR3 from genomic DNA. First-round PCR amplification was performed with primers specific to each TRBV and TRBJ gene. TCRdb re-called the multiplex PCR reads with MiXCR, one entry per CDR3 protein. Of about 19,000 distinct CDR3 sequences in the sample, 40% to 55% are singletons; the top ten hold 30% to 35%. This CDR3 is 15 amino acids long. Trimming took 3 bases from V and 1 from J; bases not matched to a gene: 3. Germline V gene data show CDR1 as SGDLS and CDR2 as YYNGEE.

Sample: PBMCs, taken before or after stereotactic body radiation therapy (not recorded which). V gene TRBV9 combines with J gene TRBJ2-2; 7 bases line up with TRBD1. The TCR was taken from a donor older than 45 with non-small cell lung cancer. CDR3 sequence (DNA): TGTGCCAGCAGCGGATACAGGGGGAACACCGGGGAGCTGTTTTTT. As protein: CASSGYRGNTGELFF.